This TCR beta chain derives from a study of blood T cell repertoires in COVID-19. At the level of the study: Samples representing acute and convalescent COVID-19 were sourced from the United States, Italy and Spain. In each case, the material was cDNA or gDNA derived from T cells, B-cell-depleted T cells, or PBMCs.

In the source study's methods: Scientists estimated how many nucleated cells there were by amplifying reference gene primers. Clones were sequenced by immunoSEQ multiplex PCR, and TCRdb holds only the in-frame ones, with some missing. Clone size and V and J calls were adopted from that table, with D and trimming inferred from the DNA. The table has 100,000 or so clones, approximately 86% seen once. Trimming shortened V by 7 bases and J by 2 bases, and 11 bases separated the two germline ends. Germline-derived CDR1 and CDR2 are MNHEY and SVGAGI. This CDR3 comprises 13 residues. This clone was counted once.

This receptor was identified in an older man with active or convalescent COVID-19. Sequencing used peripheral blood. The V call is TRBV6-5, the J call TRBJ1-1, with D unclear. This chain's CDR3 is CASKAGKNTEAFF. For the CDR3, the DNA is TGTGCCAGCAAGGCAGGAAAAAACACTGAAGCTTTCTTT.